The present TCR beta chain was sequenced within a study of response to subunit inactivated influenza vaccine. TCRdb reprocessed the RT-PCR reads via MiXCR and lists one record per CDR3 protein. Among about half a million distinct CDR3 sequences listed, roughly 9.8% were seen once. General observations from the study: The authors suggested that few new T cells are recruited per seasonal influenza vaccination.

From germline, CDR1 is SGHTA and CDR2 FQGTGA. V was clipped by 3 bases and J by 4 bases; unmatched bases: 6. This CDR3 has 15 amino acids. In this sample, this clonotype turned up a few times. The antigen is not known. The sequence derives from a man aged 50-59 years who received an inactivated influenza vaccine. This material consisted of PBMCs from blood, taken 40 to 50 days after vaccination. V gene TRBV7-3 combines with J gene TRBJ2-1; TRBD2 agrees at 7 bases. CDR3: CASSLDGRRYNEQFF. The CDR3 DNA reads as TGTGCCAGCAGCTTGGACGGGAGGAGGTACAATGAGCAGTTCTTC.